This is a list of T cell receptor beta chains from one sample in a study of beta chain features in type 1 diabetes. The method was immunoSEQ multiplex PCR; TCRdb's version includes in-frame clones alone and lacks a portion of them. The table lists about 350,000 clones, about 20% of them singletons. Material for sequencing was naive CD4+ T cells from blood. These receptors were taken from a woman in her late teens or twenties in good health. Each CDR3 is given with its conserved first and last residue. D genes are given only for firm matches. Size values are once, few and many counts, or a class for expanded clones, and some rows have none.

-	13	few	TRBV5-8	TRBJ2-7	CASSFGPGYEQYF	TGTGCCAGCAGCTTTGGTCCGGGGTACGAGCAGTACTTC
TRBD2	14	-	TRBV7-9	TRBJ2-5	CASSPLAGAETQYF	TGTGCCAGCAGCCCCTTAGCGGGAGCAGAGACCCAGTACTTC
-	15	-	TRBV9	TRBJ2-7	CASSLLGSGPNEQYF	TGTGCCAGCAGCCTCCTCGGTAGCGGCCCCAACGAGCAGTACTTC
TRBD2	13	-	TRBV29-1	TRBJ2-7	CSVEAGGPTEQYF	TGCAGCGTTGAGGCGGGAGGGCCAACCGAGCAGTACTTC
TRBD1	15	-	TRBV18	TRBJ1-6	CASSSPRGRDSPLHF	TGTGCCAGCTCAAGCCCCAGGGGGCGGGATTCACCCCTCCACTTT
TRBD2	15	-	TRBV19	TRBJ2-2	CASSAWTSGTGELFF	TGTGCCAGTAGTGCCTGGACTAGCGGAACCGGGGAGCTGTTTTTT
-	13	-	TRBV30	TRBJ2-7	CAWSVLGAYEQYF	TGTGCCTGGAGTGTATTAGGAGCCTACGAGCAGTACTTC
-	16	few	TRBV9	TRBJ1-2	CASSFPRGGTNYGYTF	TGTGCCAGCAGCTTTCCGAGGGGAGGGACTAACTATGGCTACACCTTC
-	14	-	TRBV5-1	TRBJ2-3	CASSLGGITDTQYF	TGCGCCAGCAGCTTGGGAGGAATCACAGATACGCAGTATTTT
-	12	few	TRBV7-9	TRBJ2-5	CASSLLLETQYF	TGTGCCAGCAGCTTATTATTAGAGACCCAGTACTTC
TRBD2	14	-	TRBV4-2	TRBJ2-1	CASSQGLAPNEQFF	TGTGCCAGCAGCCAGGGACTAGCCCCCAATGAGCAGTTCTTC
-	13	-	TRBV4-1	TRBJ2-7	CASSQDHGYEQYF	TGCGCCAGCAGCCAAGATCACGGGTACGAGCAGTACTTC
-	13	few	TRBV4-3	TRBJ2-7	CASSQDYWTQQYF	TGCGCCAGCAGCCAGGACTATTGGACCCAGCAGTACTTC
-	16	few	TRBV4-2	TRBJ2-7	CASSQDRVRGPYEQYF	TGTGCCAGCAGCCAAGATCGTGTCAGGGGACCCTACGAGCAGTACTTC
TRBD1	13	-	TRBV5-1	TRBJ2-1	CASSVGQGVEQFF	TGCGCCAGCAGCGTGGGACAGGGAGTTGAGCAGTTCTTC
-	16	-	TRBV7-2	TRBJ2-7	CASSQMGTGSIYEQYF	TGTGCCAGCAGCCAAATGGGTACAGGGTCAATCTACGAGCAGTACTTC
-	14	-	TRBV10-3	TRBJ1-5	CAISGNRGAQPQHF	TGTGCCATCAGTGGCAATCGAGGCGCTCAGCCCCAGCATTTT